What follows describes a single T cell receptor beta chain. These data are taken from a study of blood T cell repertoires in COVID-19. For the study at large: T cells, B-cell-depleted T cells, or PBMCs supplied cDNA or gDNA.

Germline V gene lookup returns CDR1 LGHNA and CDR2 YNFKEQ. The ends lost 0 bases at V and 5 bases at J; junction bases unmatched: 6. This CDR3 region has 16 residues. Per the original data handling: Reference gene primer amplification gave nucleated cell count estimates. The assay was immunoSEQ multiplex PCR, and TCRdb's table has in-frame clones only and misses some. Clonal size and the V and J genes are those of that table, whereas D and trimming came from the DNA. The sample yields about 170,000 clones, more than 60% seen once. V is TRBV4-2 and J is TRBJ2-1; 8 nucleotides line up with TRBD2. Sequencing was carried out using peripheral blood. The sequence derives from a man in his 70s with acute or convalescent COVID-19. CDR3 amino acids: CASSQDMTSANNEQFF. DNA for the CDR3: TGTGCCAGCAGCCAAGATATGACTAGCGCAAACAATGAGCAGTTCTTC.